The 19 T cell receptor beta chains below all came from one sample that was sequenced in a study of T cells after yellow fever vaccination. TCRdb analysed the 5' RACE reads with MiXCR anew, one entry per CDR3 protein. This sample has about 320,000 distinct CDR3 sequences, with about 6.9% found just once. The sequences come from PBMCs, collected 35 to 50 days after the first yellow fever vaccination. The receptors originated from a man aged 18 to 30 who received the YFV17D yellow fever vaccine.

The genes are TRBV9 and TRBJ2-3, with 7 bases lining up with TRBD2. The V segment lost 5 bases and the J segment 6 bases; nucleotides outside the gene matches: 12. In germline, CDR1 is SGDLS, CDR2 YYNGEE. The CDR3 sequence is 15 residues long. As DNA, the CDR3 is TGTGCCAGCAGTGATACGGGCGGGAGCGGGGATACGCAGTATTTT. This sequence encodes CASSDTGGSGDTQYF.

The chain has TRBV7-9 and TRBJ1-1, with a tentative D call TRBD1 (6 bases). Trimming removed 5 bases from V and 5 bases from J, with 18 bases in between. Germline values: CDR1 SEHNR, CDR2 FQNEAQ (reference sequence). This CDR3 region has 15 residues. CDR3 in amino acids: CASSPQGLAATEAFF. DNA for the CDR3: TGTGCCAGCAGCCCCCAGGGGCTGGCTGCGACTGAAGCTTTCTTT.

This rearrangement joins TRBV6-5 to TRBJ2-2; D might be TRBD2 (5 bases). There are 16 residues in the CDR3. Germline loops: CDR1 MNHEY, CDR2 SVGAGI. V dropped 0 bases and J dropped 4 bases, with 12 bases sitting between them. The CDR3 DNA reads as TGTGCCAGCAGTTACTCGAATGCGGGTCCCACCGGGGAGCTGTTTTTT. It translates to CASSYSNAGPTGELFF.

This clonotype was seen ten or more times. Here the CDR3 DNA reads TGTGCCATAAGAAGACTAGCGGAACACAATGAGCAGTTCTTC. Residues: CAIRRLAEHNEQFF. The J gene is TRBJ2-1, the V gene TRBV10-3, with 9 bases that match TRBD2. The germline V gene encodes CDR1 ENHRY and CDR2 SYGVKD. J gave up 5 bases and V 9 bases, and 8 bases lay outside the gene matches. CDR3 length: 14 amino acids.

This clonotype turned up a few times. The chain combines TRBV5-1 with TRBJ2-7, with D possibly called TRBD1 or TRBD2 (5 bases each). Germline values: CDR1 SGHRS, CDR2 YFSETQ. Trimming took off 0 bases at V and 2 bases at J, with 15 bases between the two ends. The CDR3 covers 16 residues. The CDR3 coding sequence is TGCGCCAGCAGCTTGGCCGGGACGGCAACGACCTACGAGCAGTACGTC. Its translation: CASSLAGTATTYEQYV.

There are a few counts of this clonotype. This chain uses TRBV7-8 with TRBJ1-1; D is possibly TRBD1 (5 bases). CDR3 size: 14 residues. V was clipped by 7 bases and J by 1 base, with 13 bases between them. Per germline, CDR1 SGHVS and CDR2 FQNEAQ. The CDR3 is CASTRGGTNTEAFF. As DNA, the CDR3 is TGTGCCAGCACGCGGGGGGGTACGAACACTGAAGCTTTCTTT.

A few counts support this clonotype. The CDR3 here is CASSYRAGGELFF. The DNA of the CDR3 is TGTGCCAGCAGCTACAGGGCGGGCGGGGAGCTGTTTTTT. V and J are TRBV6-4 and TRBJ2-2; tentative D call: TRBD1 (6 bases). The CDR3 length is 13 residues. Germline assignment: CDR1 MRHNA and CDR2 SNTAGT. V shed 6 bases and J shed 7 bases, with 12 bases lying between them.

As regards this clonotype: At one of its ends the junction is not consistent with the germline gene, which may arise from a read error. The V and J genes are TRBV7-9 and TRBJ2-3; D not certain. The germline CDR1 and CDR2 sequences are SEHNR and FQNEAQ (reference sequence). There are 10 residues in the CDR3. The CDR3 here is CSGSTDTQYF. The CDR3, as DNA: TGCTCGGGCTCCACAGATACGCAGTATTTT. The full variable domain, rest sourced from reference TRBV7-9 and TRBJ2-3, is DTGVSQNPRHKITKRGQNVTFRCDPISEHNRLYWYRQTLGQGPEFLTYFQNEAQLEKSRLLSDRFSAERPKGSFSTLEIQRTEQGDSAMYLCSGSTDTQYFGPGTRLTVL.

In DNA, the CDR3 is TGTGCCAGCAGGAAGAGGGAGCAGTACTTC. The encoded protein is CASRKREQYF. V and J are TRBV2 and TRBJ2-7; D gene uncertain. V dropped 6 bases and J dropped 7 bases, with 7 bases sitting between them. The germline V gene has CDR1 SNHLY and CDR2 FYNNEI. This CDR3 spans 10 amino acids.

As for this clonotype: The junction shows a germline mismatch at one end, possibly a read error. This chain joins TRBV7-2 and TRBJ1-1; TRBD1 matches at 7 bases. The length of the CDR3 is 17 residues. Germline CDR1 SGHTA, CDR2 FQGNSA. CDR3 in DNA: TGTGCCAGCAGCCCCAGAAACCGACAGGGCCTGAACCCTGAAGCTTTCTTT. Amino acid sequence: CASSPRNRQGLNPEAFF.

This clonotype came up a few times. The chain has TRBV28 and TRBJ2-7; D possibly uses TRBD1 or TRBD2 (5 bases each). Trimming pared 6 bases from V and 5 bases from J, leaving 20 bases between. Germline-derived CDR1 and CDR2 are MDHEN and SYDVKM. The CDR3 is made up of 15 amino acids. This CDR3 is CASRAGTGIYDEQYV. In DNA form, the CDR3 reads TGTGCCAGCAGGGCCGGGACGGGGATTTACGACGAGCAGTACGTC.

There are a few counts of this clonotype. V usage is TRBV5-1 and J usage is TRBJ2-1, with D possibly being TRBD2 (5 bases). V was trimmed by 4 bases and J by 8 bases, leaving 19 bases between them. The CDR3 sequence is 15 residues long. Germline V lookup: CDR1 SGHRS, CDR2 YFSETQ. CDR3 bases: TGCGCCAGCAGCACCGCCGTGGACCTAGCCGATGAGCAGTTCTTC. Residues: CASSTAVDLADEQFF.

The table lists this clonotype with many counts. The chain carries TRBV28 and TRBJ2-1; D is unresolved. V lost 0 bases and J 6 bases, leaving 15 bases between the germline ends. Germline V gene sequence: CDR1 MDHEN, CDR2 SYDVKM. The CDR3 is 16 amino acids. The DNA for the CDR3 is TGTGCCAGCAGTTTATGCGTGGGGTGCACACGCAATGAGCAGTTCTTC. Translated, it gives CASSLCVGCTRNEQFF.

This clonotype was detected ten times or more. This chain joins TRBV6-6 and TRBJ2-4; D is perhaps TRBD1 (6 bases). The germline V and J ends were trimmed by 7 bases and 1 base, with 8 bases remaining between them. The CDR3 spans 13 residues. Germline CDR1 MNHNY, CDR2 SVGAGI (reference sequence). CDR3: CASTTGAKNIQYF. DNA for the CDR3: TGTGCCAGCACTACAGGGGCCAAAAACATTCAGTACTTC.

The J gene is TRBJ2-3, the V gene TRBV6-1, with D perhaps TRBD2 (6 bases). Trimming removed 6 bases at V and 1 base at J, with 17 bases between. The CDR3 spans 16 residues. CDR1 is MNHNS and CDR2 is SASEGT in the germline V gene. Written as DNA, the CDR3 is TGTGCCAGCAGACCAAATTCGGGACTCCGCACAGATACGCAGTATTTT. This translates into CASRPNSGLRTDTQYF.

This clonotype has a handful of counts. This sequence joins TRBV20-1 and TRBJ2-5, with 9 bases aligning to TRBD1. This CDR3 has 15 residues. Per the germline V gene, CDR1 is DFQATT and CDR2 is SNEGSKA (reference sequence). Trimming took 4 bases from V and 9 from J; bases not matched to a gene: 15. The CDR3 DNA sequence: TGCAGTGCTACTGAGACAGGGGGACCCAAGAGACCCCAGTACTTC. This encodes CSATETGGPKRPQYF.

The table lists this clonotype with many counts. The V call is TRBV18, the J call TRBJ2-2; no definite D call. CDR1 is KGHSH and CDR2 is LQKENI in the germline V gene. The CDR3 runs to 16 residues. Trimming removed 0 bases from V and 1 base from J, with 9 bases in between. DNA for the CDR3: TGTGCCAGCTCACCACCGGCAGGAATGAACACCGGGGAGCTGTTTTTT. It specifies CASSPPAGMNTGELFF.

The sample holds a few counts of this clonotype. J is TRBJ1-3 and V is TRBV10-2; D is possibly TRBD1 (6 bases). Germline assignment: CDR1 WSHSY and CDR2 SAAADI. V shed 9 bases and J shed 0 bases, with 15 bases lying between them. The CDR3 extends over 15 amino acids. The CDR3 sequence is CASAGTSYSGNTIYF. DNA of the CDR3: TGCGCCAGTGCCGGGACAAGCTACTCTGGAAACACCATATATTTT.

The sample holds many counts of this clonotype. The chain recombines TRBV20-1 with TRBJ2-3; TRBD1 or TRBD2 may be the D gene (5 bases each). The length of the CDR3 is 15 residues. Trimming cost V 0 bases and J 4 bases, with 14 bases left between them. Germline CDR1 reads DFQATT; CDR2 reads SNEGSKA (reference sequence). The CDR3 sequence is CSARDPQGVADTQYF. The CDR3, as DNA: TGCAGTGCTAGAGATCCCCAGGGAGTCGCAGATACGCAGTATTTT.